These 18 T cell receptor beta chains originate from one sample sequenced in a study of T-cell memory formation after mild COVID-19. TCRdb reprocessed the 5' RACE reads with MiXCR, giving one entry per CDR3 protein. The repertoire has roughly 450,000 distinct CDR3 sequences, 15% to 20% of them found once; the top ten carry over 9%. The sequenced material came from PBMCs or a T cell subset sorted from them (not recorded which). The origin of the receptors is an adult woman who had mild COVID-19 (a few samples of this study predate the infection). Cell type and time point are not known.

This clonotype has just a few counts. The J gene is TRBJ2-7, the V gene TRBV15, with D hard to call. Germline values: CDR1 LNHNV, CDR2 YYDKDF (reference sequence). The CDR3 runs to 13 residues. The V end lost 0 bases, the J end lost 6 bases, and 9 bases lay between the germline ends. CDR3 DNA: TGTGCCACCAGCAGAGATAAAGTCGGCGAGCAGTACTTC. This encodes CATSRDKVGEQYF.

J is TRBJ2-7 and V is TRBV12-3 or TRBV12-4, with unresolved D. This CDR3 has 13 residues. Trimming removed 6 bases from V and 5 bases from J, with 14 bases in between. The CDR3 DNA reads as TGTGCCAGCAGGGTCACACCAACTCACGAGCAGTACTTC. This sequence encodes CASRVTPTHEQYF.

A few counts support this clonotype. This chain's CDR3 is CASSEVSRSEQYF. The CDR3 region has the DNA TGTGCCAGCAGTGAAGTTTCGCGGTCCGAGCAGTACTTC. This chain connects TRBV6-1 to TRBJ2-7; D is unresolved. Trimming shortened V by 1 base and J by 6 bases, and 10 bases separated the two germline ends. Germline V CDR1 and CDR2: MNHNS, SASEGT. This CDR3 has 13 residues.

This clonotype was seen more than once but under ten times. The genes are TRBV12-3 or TRBV12-4 and TRBJ2-7; 12 bases match TRBD2. This CDR3 region has 14 residues. J was trimmed by 3 bases and V by 6 bases; bases with no gene match: 3. The CDR3 nucleotides read TGTGCCAGCAGGCCGACTAGCGGGAGCTACGAGCAGTACTTC. Its protein product is CASRPTSGSYEQYF.

This sequence joins TRBV29-1 and TRBJ1-2, with a weak D call TRBD1 (6 bases). The ends were cut back, 5 bases at V and 8 bases at J, with 15 bases in the middle. This CDR3 has 12 amino acids. Germline CDR1 reads SQVTM; CDR2 reads ANQGSEA. Here the CDR3 reads CSVYGGRFGYTF. The CDR3 DNA reads as TGCAGCGTTTATGGGGGGCGCTTCGGCTACACCTTC.

The V and J genes are TRBV12-5 and TRBJ2-5; 12 bases agree with TRBD2. The junction had 5 bases not matched to a gene; V was cut back by 7 bases and J by 5 bases. CDR3 size: 14 residues. Germline V gene sequence: CDR1 LGHNT, CDR2 FRNRAP. CDR3 DNA sequence: TGTGCTAGTGACCCTAGCGGGAGGGGTGAGACCCAGTACTTC. This codes for CASDPSGRGETQYF.

This clonotype was counted only a few times. Here the CDR3 reads CSATPPLRALGFGNEQFF. DNA for the CDR3: TGCAGTGCCACACCCCCTCTACGCGCACTGGGGTTTGGCAATGAGCAGTTCTTC. The chain carries TRBV20-1 and TRBJ2-1; D gene ambiguous. Germline V lookup: CDR1 DFQATT, CDR2 SNEGSKA (reference sequence). Trimming took 6 bases from V and 6 from J, leaving 30 bases between them. The length of the CDR3 is 18 residues.

In this sample, this clonotype turned up a few times. This chain uses TRBV6-1 with TRBJ2-1; 9 nucleotides align to TRBD1. The germline V gene has CDR1 MNHNS and CDR2 SASEGT. The trim removed 5 bases at V and 3 bases at J, leaving 5 bases unmatched. The CDR3 covers 15 residues. The CDR3 region has the DNA TGTGCCAGCAGTTTTGGGACAGGGTTCTACAATGAGCAGTTCTTC. This sequence encodes CASSFGTGFYNEQFF.

This clonotype was counted ten times or more. This sequence joins TRBV30 and TRBJ2-2; possible D gene TRBD2, 5 bases. This CDR3 region has 14 residues. Trimming shortened V by 3 bases and J by 4 bases, and 12 bases separated the two germline ends. Germline CDR1 GTSNPN, CDR2 SVGIG (reference sequence). In DNA form, the CDR3 reads TGTGCCTGGAGCGGGGTAGGGCGCACCGGGGAGCTGTTTTTT. Amino acids: CAWSGVGRTGELFF.

The CDR3, as DNA: TGTGCCAGCAGCAAAACCGGGACAGGGAGCAATCAGCCCCAGCATTTT. Translating it yields CASSKTGTGSNQPQHF. The chain recombines TRBV7-9 with TRBJ1-5; 9 positions agree with TRBD1. The CDR3 is made up of 16 amino acids. With 5 bases clipped from V and 1 base from J, the junction kept 6 bases outside the gene matches. The germline V gene encodes CDR1 SEHNR and CDR2 FQNEAQ (reference sequence).

This clonotype was seen more than once but under ten times. The chain recombines TRBV2 with TRBJ1-5; D not certain. The CDR3 totals 15 residues. V was cut by 2 bases and J by 8 bases, with 16 bases left in between. Per the germline V gene, CDR1 is SNHLY and CDR2 is FYNNEI. CDR3 nucleotides: TGTGCCAGCAGTGAAAATGGGATACGGCGAGAGCCCCAGCATTTT. Residues: CASSENGIRREPQHF.

This clonotype has a handful of counts. The V gene is TRBV4-1, the J gene TRBJ2-7; the D gene could be TRBD1 or TRBD2 (6 bases each). The CDR3 runs 15 residues. Trimming pared 0 bases from V and 3 bases from J, leaving 12 bases between. Per the germline V gene, CDR1 is MGHRA and CDR2 is YSYEKL. The CDR3 region is CASSQERGDLYEQYF. The CDR3 nucleotides read TGCGCCAGCAGCCAAGAGAGGGGGGATCTCTACGAGCAGTACTTC.

The rearrangement uses TRBV5-5 and TRBJ1-6; D call uncertain. Germline V gene data show CDR1 as SGHKS and CDR2 as YYEKEE (reference sequence). There are 14 residues in the CDR3. Deletions cut 3 bases from V and 8 bases from J, with 12 bases between. The CDR3 region is CASSSWGLDSPLHF. CDR3 coding DNA: TGTGCCAGCAGCTCGTGGGGTCTGGATTCACCCCTCCACTTT. Using reference TRBV5-5 and TRBJ1-6 for the parts outside the CDR3, the full variable domain is DAGVTQSPTHLIKTRGQQVTLRCSPISGHKSVSWYQQVLGQGPQFIFQYYEKEERGRGNFPDRFSARQFPNYSSELNVNALLLGDSALYLCASSSWGLDSPLHFGNGTRLTVT.

This sequence joins TRBV6-6 and TRBJ1-2; 8 nucleotides agree with TRBD1. Trimming took 0 bases from V and 6 from J; bases not matched to a gene: 6. Germline V CDR1 and CDR2: MNHNY, SVGAGI (reference sequence). The CDR3 has 15 amino acids. CDR3 residues: CASSYSALTGDGYTF. The CDR3 DNA sequence: TGTGCCAGCAGTTACTCAGCCCTGACAGGGGATGGCTACACCTTC.

The gene calls are TRBV11-2 and TRBJ2-2; tentatively, D is TRBD2 (5 bases). V was shortened by 5 bases and J by 5 bases, with 12 bases between the two germline ends. Germline values: CDR1 SGHAT, CDR2 FQNNGV. This CDR3 spans 14 amino acids. The CDR3 is CASSPLRGTGELFF. DNA of the CDR3: TGTGCCAGCAGCCCACTCCGCGGGACCGGGGAGCTGTTTTTT.

V and J are TRBV5-6 and TRBJ2-2; tentative D call: TRBD1 (6 bases). Germline assignment: CDR1 SGHDT and CDR2 YYEEEE. The CDR3 extends over 14 amino acids. The V end lost 5 bases, the J end lost 4 bases, and 12 bases lay between the germline ends. The CDR3 protein is CASRNGQTTGELFF. The CDR3 nucleotides read TGTGCCAGCAGGAACGGACAGACCACCGGGGAGCTGTTTTTT.

The chain has TRBV7-8 and TRBJ1-1, with D tentatively TRBD1 (6 bases). The CDR3 sequence is 15 residues long. V lost 3 bases and J lost 3, with 14 bases in between. Germline CDR1 SGHVS, CDR2 FQNEAQ. The CDR3 here is CASSLEDSAYTEAFF. The CDR3 nucleotides read TGTGCCAGCAGCTTGGAGGACAGCGCGTACACTGAAGCTTTCTTT.

This clonotype occurred a few times. The rearrangement joins TRBV18 to TRBJ2-3; a possible D gene is TRBD1 (5 bases). CDR3 length: 16 residues. Germline CDR1 and CDR2: KGHSH and LQKENI. Trimming shortened V by 3 bases and J by 4 bases, and 17 bases separated the two germline ends. CDR3 DNA: TGTGCCAGCTCACCGGTTATTCGCAGGGTTCCAGATACGCAGTATTTT. Translated: CASSPVIRRVPDTQYF.